The 26 T cell receptor beta chains below all came from one sample that was sequenced in a study of shared clonotypes between healthy human individuals. Naivety among CD8 cells was defined by CD45RO negativity and positive CCR7 selection, thereby excluding terminally differentiated effector memory CD45RA+ cells. Data came from immunoSEQ multiplex PCR; TCRdb stores just in-frame clones and leaves some out. This table has 550,000 to 600,000 clones, about 98% appearing once. Source material: naive CD8+ T cells sorted from blood. The source of these receptors is a young man in good health.

The chain uses TRBV7-8 and TRBJ1-4; a possible D gene is TRBD1 (6 bases). CDR1 SGHVS and CDR2 FQNEAQ come from the germline V gene. CDR3 length: 16 residues. The V end lost 1 base, the J end lost 2 bases, and 11 bases lay between the germline ends. CDR3 bases: TGTGCCAGCAGCTTAGAAACAGGGTTGACTAATGAAAAACTGTTTTTT. Its translation: CASSLETGLTNEKLFF.

The chain joins TRBV5-4 to TRBJ2-2; D gene uncertain. The V gene lost 4 bases and the J gene lost 0 bases, with 16 bases spanning the gap. Per the germline V gene, CDR1 is SGHNT and CDR2 is YYREEE (reference sequence). The CDR3 is 17 amino acids. The CDR3 coding sequence is TGTGCCAGCAGCCCCGACAAGTCAACATCGAACACCGGGGAGCTGTTTTTT. Translated, it gives CASSPDKSTSNTGELFF.

In this sample, this clone turned up once. The rearrangement uses TRBV30 and TRBJ2-7; D is ambiguous. Trimming removed 5 bases at V and 1 base at J, with 9 bases between. CDR1 GTSNPN and CDR2 SVGIG come from the germline V gene (reference sequence). This CDR3 is built from 12 residues. The CDR3 nucleotides read TGTGCCTGGGGTGCGGATTCCTACGAGCAGTACTTC. This codes for CAWGADSYEQYF.

The V and J genes are TRBV7-9 and TRBJ2-7, with 7 bases aligning to TRBD2. CDR3 length: 14 amino acids. Germline V CDR1 and CDR2: SEHNR, FQNEAQ (reference sequence). After removal of 5 bases from V and 3 bases from J, the junction contained 7 bases not matched to a gene. The DNA for the CDR3 is TGTGCCAGCAGCCCCGACTCGGGAGGCTACGAGCAGTACTTC. It codes for CASSPDSGGYEQYF.

The J gene is TRBJ2-3, the V gene TRBV7-9, with D tentatively TRBD2 (6 bases). The CDR3 length is 16 residues. The V gene lost 4 bases and the J gene lost 0 bases, with 14 bases spanning the gap. In germline, CDR1 is SEHNR, CDR2 FQNEAQ (reference sequence). CDR3 sequence: CASSSRTISSTDTQYF. In nucleotides, the CDR3 is TGTGCCAGCAGCTCCCGGACTATTTCTAGCACAGATACGCAGTATTTT.

This chain links TRBV2 with TRBJ2-4; 10 bases map to TRBD2. The J segment lost 4 bases and the V segment lost 4 bases, leaving 10 bases of the junction unmatched. Germline V CDR1 and CDR2: SNHLY, FYNNEI. The CDR3 totals 17 residues. The CDR3 DNA is TGTGCCAGCAGTGGTATAGGACTAGCGGAGGGGAAAAACATTCAGTACTTC. Its translation: CASSGIGLAEGKNIQYF.

The V and J genes are TRBV7-6 and TRBJ2-2; 9 bases map to TRBD1. The CDR3 extends over 16 amino acids. V was clipped by 4 bases and J by 6 bases; unmatched bases: 9. Germline V CDR1 and CDR2: SGHVS, FNYEAQ. This CDR3 is CASSSISGTGPGELFF. The DNA for the CDR3 is TGTGCCAGCAGCTCCATATCCGGGACAGGGCCCGGGGAGCTGTTTTTT.

The chain uses TRBV5-1 and TRBJ1-2, with D possibly matching TRBD1 (5 bases). The CDR3 extends over 15 amino acids. Per the germline V gene, CDR1 is SGHRS and CDR2 is YFSETQ. Between the trimmed V and J ends, which lost 0 bases and 7 bases, there was a span of 16 bases. This CDR3 is CASSLDRGPTLGYTF. CDR3 DNA: TGCGCCAGCAGCTTGGATCGGGGACCGACGCTTGGCTACACCTTC.

The chain couples TRBV10-2 to TRBJ1-1, with 9 nucleotides matching TRBD1. This CDR3 is built from 13 residues. V shed 7 bases, J shed 5 bases, and the junction held 5 bases outside the gene matches. Germline V lookup: CDR1 WSHSY, CDR2 SAAADI. The CDR3, as DNA: TGCGCCAGCACCGGGACAGGGTGGACTGAAGCTTTCTTT. It is translated as CASTGTGWTEAFF.

This chain uses TRBV5-4 with TRBJ2-5; 7 bases agree with TRBD1. Germline-derived CDR1 and CDR2 are SGHNT and YYREEE (reference sequence). The CDR3 loop spans 14 amino acids. V gave up 4 bases and J gave up 5 bases; unmatched junction bases: 8. The CDR3 DNA reads TGTGCCAGCAGCCACGGGACAGAATGGGAGACCCAGTACTTC. Its translation is CASSHGTEWETQYF.

The chain employs TRBV29-1 and TRBJ2-5; 7 bases line up with TRBD1. Germline V gene data show CDR1 as SQVTM and CDR2 as ANQGSEA. The CDR3 is 14 residues long. With 5 bases clipped from V and 11 bases from J, the junction kept 17 bases outside the gene matches. CDR3 sequence reads: CSVPHPDRPRGQYF. The CDR3 DNA reads TGCAGCGTTCCCCATCCGGACAGGCCAAGGGGGCAGTACTTC. The whole variable domain, remainder taken from reference TRBV29-1 and TRBJ2-5, is SAVISQKPSRDICQRGTSLTIQCQVDSQVTMMFWYRQQPGQSLTLIATANQGSEATYESGFVIDKFPISRPNLTFSTLTVSNMSPEDSSIYLCSVPHPDRPRGQYFGPGTRLLVL.

The CDR3 here is CASSQNMGQNSGNTIYF. In DNA form, the CDR3 reads TGCGCCAGCAGCCAAAATATGGGACAGAACTCTGGAAACACCATATATTTT. The rearrangement uses TRBV4-1 and TRBJ1-3; 7 bases are shared with TRBD1. Germline V CDR1 and CDR2: MGHRA, YSYEKL. After removal of 2 bases from V and 0 bases from J, the junction contained 7 bases not matched to a gene. The CDR3 spans 17 residues.

The chain joins TRBV5-5 to TRBJ2-7; D may be TRBD2 (6 bases). The CDR3 sequence is 18 residues long. Germline V gives CDR1 SGHKS, CDR2 YYEKEE (reference sequence). The V end lost 1 base, the J end lost 0 bases, and 20 bases lay between the germline ends. As DNA, the CDR3 is TGTGCCAGCAGCTTGTCTCGGGGGATCATCCGCAGCTCCTACGAGCAGTACTTC. Its translation is CASSLSRGIIRSSYEQYF. The variable domain in full, completed from reference TRBV5-5 and TRBJ2-7, reads DAGVTQSPTHLIKTRGQQVTLRCSPISGHKSVSWYQQVLGQGPQFIFQYYEKEERGRGNFPDRFSARQFPNYSSELNVNALLLGDSALYLCASSLSRGIIRSSYEQYFGPGTRLTVT.

The chain has TRBV29-1 and TRBJ2-7; 16 bases match TRBD2. The CDR3 has 17 amino acids. Looked up from germline, CDR1 is SQVTM and CDR2 is ANQGSEA. The ends lost 8 bases at V and 5 bases at J; junction bases unmatched: 15. CDR3 region: CSTAGTSGRALLDEQYF. In nucleotides, the CDR3 is TGCAGCACTGCCGGGACTAGCGGGAGGGCCCTCCTGGACGAGCAGTACTTC.

The genes are TRBV27 and TRBJ1-1, with 8 bases identical to TRBD1. Looked up from germline, CDR1 is MNHEY and CDR2 is SMNVEV (reference sequence). The CDR3 runs to 14 residues. V lost 2 bases and J lost 4; bases outside the gene matches: 3. The CDR3 loop reads CASSLLDRATEAFF. The CDR3 region has the DNA TGTGCCAGCAGTTTACTGGACAGGGCCACTGAAGCTTTCTTT.

This clone appeared once. The V gene is TRBV7-9, the J gene TRBJ1-2; 8 nucleotides agree with TRBD1. Germline assignment: CDR1 SEHNR and CDR2 FQNEAQ (reference sequence). The length of the CDR3 is 15 residues. V was clipped by 5 bases and J by 3 bases; unmatched bases: 8. The CDR3 sequence is CASSTWQGADYGYTF. In DNA, the CDR3 is TGTGCCAGCAGCACATGGCAGGGGGCGGACTATGGCTACACCTTC.

This chain joins TRBV7-2 and TRBJ1-1, with TRBD1 as a possible D gene (5 bases). The length of the CDR3 is 17 residues. V was trimmed by 2 bases and J by 1 base, leaving 17 bases between them. Germline CDR1 and CDR2: SGHTA and FQGNSA. In DNA, the CDR3 is TGTGCCAGCAGCTTAAACATCCAGGGTAGAACGAACACTGAAGCTTTCTTT. Protein sequence: CASSLNIQGRTNTEAFF.

The rearrangement uses TRBV27 and TRBJ2-7; 7 positions agree with TRBD1. Germline CDR1 is MNHEY and CDR2 is SMNVEV (reference sequence). V shed 8 bases, J shed 3 bases, and the junction held 7 bases outside the gene matches. This CDR3 is 13 amino acids long. CDR3: CASSQGGGYEQYF. The DNA for the CDR3 is TGTGCCAGCTCTCAAGGGGGCGGCTACGAGCAGTACTTC.

The chain couples TRBV25-1 to TRBJ1-1; 7 nucleotides agree with TRBD1. The CDR3 consists of 17 residues. From germline, CDR1 is MGHDK and CDR2 SYGVNS. Germline trimming cut 6 bases from V and 1 base from J; bases unmatched to any gene: 14. CDR3 sequence (DNA): TGTGCCAGCAGGCCCCGACAGGGAGAAGGGGAGAACACTGAAGCTTTCTTT. The encoded protein is CASRPRQGEGENTEAFF.

The V and J genes are TRBV18 and TRBJ2-1, with a weak D call TRBD2 (5 bases). The germline CDR1 and CDR2 sequences are KGHSH and LQKENI. The CDR3 runs 14 residues. V gave up 6 bases and J gave up 6 bases, with 15 bases separating them. The CDR3 coding sequence is TGTGCCAGCTCGCCGGGAACTCGAGTCAATGAGCAGTTCTTC. Protein sequence: CASSPGTRVNEQFF.

V usage is TRBV7-2 and J usage is TRBJ2-1; TRBD2 matches 8 bases. The germline V gene encodes CDR1 SGHTA and CDR2 FQGNSA. There are 17 residues in the CDR3. Unmatched junction bases numbered 18, after V lost 6 bases and J lost 8 bases. This CDR3 is CASSVTPREGLFHEQFF. DNA of the CDR3: TGTGCCAGCAGTGTTACCCCTCGGGAGGGCCTTTTCCATGAGCAGTTCTTC.

The rearrangement links TRBV10-2 to TRBJ1-2, with 8 bases matching TRBD1. The trim removed 0 bases at V and 2 bases at J, leaving 8 bases unmatched. CDR1 is WSHSY, CDR2 SAAADI, per germline. This CDR3 has 17 amino acids. This CDR3 reads CASSESLGDRRNYGYTF. In DNA form, the CDR3 reads TGCGCCAGCAGTGAGTCGCTGGGGGACAGGAGGAACTATGGCTACACCTTC.

As for this clone: This sample includes further DNA sequences coding for the same CDR3. The chain employs TRBV27 and TRBJ2-7, with D perhaps matching TRBD1 (5 bases). The V end lost 3 bases, the J end lost 3 bases, and 12 bases lay between the germline ends. CDR1 is MNHEY and CDR2 is SMNVEV in the germline V gene (reference sequence). The CDR3 contains 14 residues. CDR3: CASSFGRESYEQYF. CDR3 DNA: TGTGCCAGCAGTTTCGGCAGGGAAAGCTACGAGCAGTACTTC.

CDR3 in amino acids: CASSPVRGDGYTF. CDR3 DNA sequence: TGTGCCAGCAGCCCGGTCCGAGGCGATGGCTACACCTTC. This rearrangement joins TRBV5-5 to TRBJ1-2; D is unresolved. The V end lost 4 bases, the J end lost 6 bases, and 13 bases lay between the germline ends. CDR3 length: 13 amino acids. Germline-derived CDR1 and CDR2 are SGHKS and YYEKEE (reference sequence).

This sequence joins TRBV27 and TRBJ2-7; the D is unclear. The CDR3 has 15 amino acids. With 0 bases removed from V and 1 base from J, the gap between germline ends came to 10 bases. Germline CDR1 reads MNHEY; CDR2 reads SMNVEV (reference sequence). This CDR3 is CASSLSGFGSYEQYF. As DNA, the CDR3 is TGTGCCAGCAGTTTATCGGGGTTCGGGTCCTACGAGCAGTACTTC.

The CDR3 coding sequence is TGTGCCACTCAGTCCCGGGACGTTAGCAATCAGCCCCAGCATTTT. The encoded protein is CATQSRDVSNQPQHF. The rearrangement uses TRBV15 and TRBJ1-5; D possibly corresponds to TRBD1 (5 bases). V was shortened by 9 bases and J by 0 bases, with 15 bases between the two germline ends. The germline gives CDR1 LNHNV, CDR2 YYDKDF (reference sequence). This CDR3 is built from 15 residues.